This TCR beta chain was obtained from a study of T cell repertoires in cytomegalovirus infection (dated by TCRdb to about 2019). In terms of the full investigation: Peptide stimulations targeted recently identified HLA-C-restricted CMV epitopes, whose presentation resists viral immunomodulation, together with well-studied HLA-B-restricted epitopes. Donor HLA type was relevant to the analysis, as public TCR beta signatures indicated carriage of CMV infection together with the matching HLA type. The investigation overall reported the following: The ex vivo response was dominated by HLA-C-restricted CMV-specific TCR beta clonotypes, and the single most frequent clonotype in two of eight donors was supplied by these HLA-C-restricted clonotypes. In both this cohort and an independent roughly 330-donor cohort, the cumulative frequency of public TCR beta family members distinguished carriers of CMV infection plus the relevant HLA type.

The trim is 3 bases for V and 0 bases for J, with a gap of 11 bases between the germline ends. The CDR3 starts with the cysteine, ends with the phenylalanine, and has 16 residues. The entry retains the CDR3 DNA only, 48 bases that are in frame from base 1. According to the germline V gene (reference sequence), CDR1 reads MNHEY and CDR2 reads SMNVEV. As regards this clonotype: There is no known antigen for this receptor. Per-base qualities were not stored, and no clone one base away is much larger.

The sample's treatment or condition label, decoded: in vitro stimulation with specific CMV peptide epitopes to enrich CMV-specific T cells. TCRdb lists the instrument as Illumina HiSeq 1500. TCRdb's own reprocessing of the public reads used fastp at Q25 and MiXCR and kept productive beta chains. Entries that share a CDR3 protein sequence are merged under the most common genes and DNA. The sample contains fewer than 950,000 distinct CDR3 sequences, about 31% of them found a single time. Around 12% of the sample goes to the ten largest clones. Sample: cultured CD8+ T cells from PBMCs, taken from culture after CMV antigen stimulation. The receptor's source is a human donor in good health (CMV status not recorded). Some clones in this sample may be carry-over from other donors' samples. Recombination connected TRBV27 to TRBJ1-4; tentative D gene TRBD1, with 5 bases matching. The DNA sequence follows: TGTGCCAGCAGTTTGGGGGACCCTACAACTAATGAAAAACTGTTTTTT. Protein translation: CASSLGDPTTNEKLFF.